This T cell receptor (beta chain) was obtained from a study of control samples from healthy donors and cancer patients. Assay used: immunoSEQ multiplex PCR; TCRdb lists only in-frame clones, some missing. This table holds 100,000 to 150,000 clones, around 90% found once. Germline CDR1 and CDR2: SGHRS and YFSETQ. V was clipped by 3 bases and J by 3 bases, with 9 bases between them. The CDR3 runs 13 residues. The source of this sequence is a man between 18 and 35 years old in good health. The specimen sequenced was blood. The chain links TRBV5-1 to TRBJ1-1; TRBD1 is a possible D gene (5 bases). CDR3 nucleotide sequence: TGCGCCAGCAGCTCCAGGGTGGACACTGAAGCTTTCTTT. Protein: CASSSRVDTEAFF.